This TCR beta chain was captured in a study of blood T cell repertoires in COVID-19. The trim removed 5 bases at V and 3 bases at J, leaving 7 bases unmatched. The CDR3 covers 15 residues. In germline, CDR1 is SGHTA, CDR2 FQGNSA. This clone turned up a few times. This table comes from immunoSEQ multiplex PCR, and its TCRdb copy is limited to in-frame clones, with some not included. Among approximately 31,000 clones, over 75% were seen once, and the ten largest hold about 8.6%. This chain uses TRBV7-2 with TRBJ2-7; 10 bases line up with TRBD1. Material for sequencing was peripheral blood. The clonotype was recovered from a man older than 75 with active COVID-19. In DNA, the CDR3 is TGTGCCAGCAGCCCACGCGGGACAGGGGTCTACGAGCAGTACTTC. This encodes CASSPRGTGVYEQYF.